These T cell receptor beta chains were read from a single sample in a study of T-cell memory formation after mild COVID-19. TCRdb used MiXCR to reprocess the 5' RACE reads, holding one entry per CDR3 protein. The data show 250,000 or so distinct CDR3 sequences, around 17% seen once. Sequenced material: PBMCs or a T cell subset sorted from them (not recorded which). The receptors originated from a man between 18 and 35 years old who had mild COVID-19 (a few samples of this study predate the infection). Cell type and time point are not known. Both conserved end residues are part of each CDR3. Fields, in order: clone size, V gene, J gene, CDR3 protein. Clone size is stated in some rows and not others, as once, few, many or a class when expanded.

>few|TRBV12-3/TRBV12-4|TRBJ1-1
CASSAALKTEAFF
>.|TRBV6-5|TRBJ2-7
CASSYSSGPIVYEQYF
>.|TRBV20-1|TRBJ2-3
CSAPRLTSGGLLGTDTQYF
>many|TRBV5-4|TRBJ2-3
CASSGLVEDTQYF
>few|TRBV5-1|TRBJ1-1
CASSQTDRGRTEAFF
>.|TRBV20-1|TRBJ1-4
CSAQDATNEKLFF
>.|TRBV27|TRBJ1-2
CASSLSGINYGYTF
>few|TRBV20-1|TRBJ2-3
CSAVRPRTATDTQYF
>.|TRBV10-1|TRBJ2-7
CASSESPGYEQYF
>.|TRBV20-1|TRBJ2-4
CSARGPVDIQYF
>.|TRBV7-9|TRBJ2-1
CASSNRDRIGNEQFF
>.|TRBV6-2/TRBV6-3|TRBJ1-5
CASSYAASRQPQHF
>.|TRBV7-2|TRBJ1-1
CASMERQGANTEAFF
>.|TRBV20-1|TRBJ2-2
CSIPLAGNTGELFF
>few|TRBV5-1|TRBJ2-1
CASSLGVTGGNEQFF
>few|TRBV6-5|TRBJ2-7
CASSYAEGGTGEAYEQYF
>.|TRBV20-1|TRBJ1-1
CSAREGPDTEAFF
>.|TRBV6-6|TRBJ2-3
CASRLGQGYTDTQYF
>many|TRBV3-1|TRBJ1-6
CASSQVYRGRSPLHF
>many|TRBV7-6|TRBJ2-1
CASSLGGLGEQFF
>.|TRBV9|TRBJ1-1
CASSVGGSTEAFF
>.|TRBV7-3|TRBJ2-1
CASSRDRNNEQFF
>.|TRBV7-9|TRBJ2-1
CASSFREQFF
>.|TRBV7-6|TRBJ1-2
CASSPRRRSNANYGYTF